This is a list of T cell receptor beta chains from one sample in a study of blood T cell repertoires in COVID-19. Clones were read by immunoSEQ multiplex PCR, and TCRdb kept only the in-frame ones, dropping some. There are about 180,000 clones in the sample; roughly 82% occur only once, and over 7.5% lies in the top ten. Sequencing was done on a sample of PBMCs or T cells enriched from blood (not recorded which). These receptors originate from a woman in her thirties who had recovered from COVID-19. The CDR3 runs from the conserved cysteine through the conserved F or W. The D gene is left open where the match is weak. Rows give clone size only sometimes, using once, few, many, or a class for an expanded clone.

clone_size	d_call	v_call	j_call	cdr3_aa	cdr3_nt
-	-	TRBV2	TRBJ2-7	CASSEILYEQYF	TGTGCCAGCAGTGAAATCCTCTACGAGCAGTACTTC
-	TRBD1	TRBV3-1/TRBV3-2	TRBJ1-3	CASSSMRTGGNTIYF	TGTGCCAGCAGCTCCATGCGGACAGGAGGAAACACCATATATTTT
-	-	TRBV3-1/TRBV3-2	TRBJ1-2	CASSQGTVDGYTF	TGTGCCAGCAGCCAAGGGACAGTGGATGGCTACACCTTC
few	-	TRBV19	TRBJ1-1	CASTRSPGEAFF	TGTGCCAGTACCCGCTCTCCGGGGGAAGCTTTCTTT
few	-	TRBV7-2	TRBJ1-3	CASSLGGYSGNTIYF	TGTGCCAGCAGCTTAGGCGGTTACTCTGGAAACACCATATATTTT
-	-	TRBV25-1	TRBJ2-5	CASSAQGIQETQYF	TGTGCCAGCAGTGCCCAGGGGATCCAAGAGACCCAGTACTTC
-	TRBD2	TRBV19	TRBJ2-3	CASSIEREDITDTQYF	TGTGCCAGTAGTATTGAACGGGAGGATATCACAGATACGCAGTATTTT
-	TRBD2	TRBV3-1/TRBV3-2	TRBJ2-7	CASSPRTSGRFYEQYF	TGTGCCAGCAGCCCACGGACTAGCGGGAGGTTTTACGAGCAGTACTTC
-	TRBD1	TRBV25-1	TRBJ2-7	CASSGQGTEQYF	TGTGCCAGCAGTGGACAGGGGACCGAGCAGTACTTC
-	-	TRBV5-4	TRBJ2-7	CASSLGSQGSADEQYF	TGTGCCAGCAGCTTGGGTAGCCAGGGCTCGGCGGATGAGCAGTACTTC
-	-	TRBV13	TRBJ2-2	CASKELPAANTGELFF	TGTGCCAGCAAAGAGCTCCCAGCGGCGAACACCGGGGAGCTGTTTTTT
-	TRBD2	TRBV7-6	TRBJ2-1	CASSSGLAGHNEQFF	TGTGCCAGCAGCTCGGGACTAGCGGGCCACAATGAGCAGTTCTTC
-	-	TRBV2	TRBJ2-2	CASSGRTILKTRDTGELFF	TGTGCCAGCAGCGGTCGTACTATTCTAAAGACGAGAGACACCGGGGAGCTGTTTTTT
-	TRBD2	TRBV18	TRBJ2-7	CASSPTSGSSYEQYF	TGTGCCAGCTCACCGACGAGCGGGAGCTCCTACGAGCAGTACTTC
-	TRBD2	TRBV28	TRBJ2-3	CASSLLIAGSTDTQYF	TGTGCCAGCAGTTTGTTGATAGCGGGTAGCACAGATACGCAGTATTTT
-	-	TRBV29-1	TRBJ2-5	CSVVWRYQETQYF	TGCAGCGTTGTATGGCGGTACCAAGAGACCCAGTACTTC
-	-	TRBV9	TRBJ2-6	CASSVARVGANVLTF	TGTGCCAGCAGCGTAGCGAGGGTTGGGGCCAACGTCCTGACTTTC
-	TRBD2	TRBV6-1	TRBJ2-7	CASGELAGGYKGPEQYF	TGTGCCAGCGGTGAACTAGCGGGAGGGTATAAAGGACCCGAGCAGTACTTC
-	TRBD1	TRBV5-6	TRBJ2-7	CASTLTGGAYEQYF	TGTGCCAGCACCTTGACAGGGGGAGCCTACGAGCAGTACTTC
-	-	TRBV9	TRBJ2-4	CASSVAIGSKNIQYF	TGTGCCAGCAGCGTAGCGATCGGGTCCAAAAACATTCAGTACTTC
once	-	TRBV9	TRBJ1-6	CASSVGGGRGNSPLHF	TGTGCCAGCAGCGTAGGGGGAGGACGGGGTAATTCACCCCTCCACTTT
-	TRBD1	TRBV14	TRBJ1-2	CASSSTGDYGYTF	TGTGCCAGCAGTTCCACAGGGGACTATGGCTACACCTTC
-	TRBD2	TRBV3-1/TRBV3-2	TRBJ2-6	CASSPGVLAGPSGANVLTF	TGTGCCAGCAGCCCCGGAGTACTAGCGGGACCATCTGGGGCCAACGTCCTGACTTTC
-	-	TRBV20-1	TRBJ2-5	CSAQRETQYF	TGCAGTGCCCAGAGGGAGACCCAGTACTTC
-	TRBD1	TRBV19	TRBJ1-5	CASSMTGNSNQPQHF	TGTGCCAGTAGTATGACAGGGAATAGCAATCAGCCCCAGCATTTT
-	-	TRBV7-3	TRBJ1-2	CASSPGKNGGYTF	TGTGCCAGCAGTCCCGGGAAAAACGGTGGCTACACCTTC
-	TRBD2	TRBV11-2	TRBJ2-1	CASSSIFGSGRYNEQFF	TGTGCCAGCAGCTCCATTTTTGGTAGCGGGAGATACAATGAGCAGTTCTTC
-	-	TRBV6-5	TRBJ2-5	CASSVNREETQYF	TGTGCCAGCAGCGTGAATAGGGAGGAGACCCAGTACTTC
-	TRBD2	TRBV9	TRBJ2-3	CASSGGLAGVRTDTQYF	TGTGCCAGCAGCGGGGGACTAGCGGGAGTGAGGACAGATACGCAGTATTTT
-	-	TRBV5-6	TRBJ1-1	CASSLRGGTEAFF	TGTGCCAGCAGCTTGCGGGGAGGCACTGAAGCTTTCTTT
-	TRBD1	TRBV23-1	TRBJ1-6	CASSQPAGGRSPLHF	TGCGCCAGCAGTCAACCCGCAGGGGGCAGATCACCCCTCCACTTT
few	TRBD2	TRBV25-1	TRBJ2-7	CASSSGGWYEQYF	TGTGCCAGCAGTTCGGGAGGTTGGTACGAGCAGTACTTC
-	TRBD1	TRBV11-3	TRBJ2-1	CASSSTGGDYLGEQFF	TGTGCCAGCAGCTCTACAGGGGGCGATTACCTAGGTGAGCAGTTCTTC
-	-	TRBV27	TRBJ2-5	CASSLFQGPKETQYF	TGTGCCAGCAGTCTATTCCAGGGTCCCAAGGAGACCCAGTACTTC
-	TRBD1	TRBV6-5	TRBJ1-5	CASSYTDRGDQPQHF	TGTGCCAGCAGTTACACGGACAGGGGCGATCAGCCCCAGCATTTT
once	TRBD2	TRBV5-1	TRBJ2-1	CASRSPPGLAGGQSHEQFF	TGCGCCAGCAGGTCCCCTCCGGGACTAGCGGGGGGTCAGAGCCATGAGCAGTTCTTC
-	-	TRBV18	TRBJ2-2	CASSKTGTGELFF	TGTGCCAGCTCCAAAACGGGCACCGGGGAGCTGTTTTTT
few	-	TRBV7-9	TRBJ2-5	CASSLTGLGGETQYF	TGTGCCAGCAGCTTAACAGGTTTGGGGGGAGAGACCCAGTACTTC
-	-	TRBV28	TRBJ2-2	CASSQTNTGELFF	TGTGCCAGCAGTCAGACGAACACCGGGGAGCTGTTTTTT
-	-	TRBV30	TRBJ2-2	CAWSPREFSTGELFF	TGTGCCTGGAGTCCCCGCGAGTTTAGCACCGGGGAGCTGTTTTTT
-	-	TRBV4-1	TRBJ2-1	CASSLAALTYNEQFF	TGCGCCAGCAGCCTAGCGGCTTTAACCTACAATGAGCAGTTCTTC
few	-	TRBV12-5	TRBJ1-1	CASGLVLAGKTEAFF	TGTGCTAGTGGTTTGGTACTAGCAGGGAAAACTGAAGCTTTCTTT
-	-	TRBV5-4	TRBJ2-7	CASSLDFGSGPYEQYF	TGTGCCAGCAGCTTGGATTTTGGTAGCGGCCCCTACGAGCAGTACTTC
-	-	TRBV27	TRBJ1-5	CASSLSGVLHSNQPQHF	TGTGCCAGCAGTTTATCAGGGGTCCTGCATAGCAATCAGCCCCAGCATTTT
-	-	TRBV6-1	TRBJ1-6	CASSDWQGGSPLHF	TGTGCCAGCAGTGATTGGCAGGGTGGTTCACCCCTCCACTTT
-	TRBD2	TRBV5-1	TRBJ2-1	CASSFLAGGEVDNEQFF	TGCGCCAGCAGCTTCCTAGCGGGAGGGGAGGTAGACAATGAGCAGTTCTTC
once	-	TRBV6-5	TRBJ2-7	CASSHKDRYYEQYF	TGTGCCAGCAGCCATAAGGACAGATACTACGAGCAGTACTTC
once	-	TRBV28	TRBJ2-1	CASTDLAYEQFF	TGTGCCAGCACCGACCTAGCGTATGAGCAGTTCTTC
-	TRBD1	TRBV25-1	TRBJ1-2	CASSETGDSNYGYTF	TGTGCCAGCAGTGAAACAGGGGATTCTAACTATGGCTACACCTTC
-	TRBD1	TRBV18	TRBJ1-2	CASSAGDRGYGYTF	TGTGCCAGCTCAGCCGGGGACAGGGGTTATGGCTACACCTTC
-	TRBD2	TRBV28	TRBJ2-3	CASSPNAELAGGWDTQYF	TGTGCCAGCAGTCCAAACGCCGAACTAGCGGGGGGCTGGGATACGCAGTATTTT
-	TRBD2	TRBV5-1	TRBJ2-7	CASSFETSVDEQYF	TGCGCCAGCAGCTTTGAGACTAGCGTCGACGAGCAGTACTTC
once	-	TRBV6-5	TRBJ1-5	CASSSNMGGQPQHF	TGTGCCAGCAGTTCAAACATGGGAGGGCAGCCCCAGCATTTT
-	-	TRBV11-2	TRBJ2-2	CASSLATAGELFF	TGTGCCAGCAGCTTAGCCACTGCCGGGGAGCTGTTTTTT